The next 23 T cell receptor beta chains were all read from a single sample in a study of graft-versus-host responses after intestinal transplantation. Generated by immunoSEQ multiplex PCR, the TCRdb table keeps only in-frame clones and is missing some. Of some 40,000 clones in the sample, 85% to 90% are singletons; the top ten hold roughly 7.1%. The sequences come from PBMCs, collected almost 270 days after transplant. The origin of the receptors is a human patient who received an intestinal transplant, so some T cells may come from the graft donor.

This clone was counted a single time. CDR3 DNA: TGTGCCACAGACAGCTCTGGGGCCAACGTCCTGACTTTC. This gives the protein CATDSSGANVLTF. The gene calls are TRBV6-1 and TRBJ2-6, with D possibly TRBD1 on 5 matching bases. The CDR3 spans 13 residues. CDR1 is MNHNS and CDR2 is SASEGT in the germline V gene. V lost 10 bases and J lost 0, with 7 bases in between.

This sequence joins TRBV7-9 and TRBJ2-5; the D call may be TRBD1 or TRBD2 (5 bases each). Matching the DNA end better, TRBJ2-7 makes the J call doubtful. The germline gives CDR1 SEHNR, CDR2 FQNEAQ (reference sequence). The length of the CDR3 is 13 residues. Here the CDR3 reads CASSFGGSYEQYF. The CDR3 nucleotides read TGTGCCAGCAGCTTTGGGGGATCCTACGAGCAGTACTTC.

This chain connects TRBV7-2 to TRBJ2-3; no firm D call. V was cut by 1 base and J by 5 bases, with 7 bases left in between. This CDR3 is built from 13 residues. CDR1 SGHTA and CDR2 FQGNSA come from the germline V gene. The CDR3 spells CASSLGVGDTQYF. As DNA, the CDR3 is TGTGCCAGCAGCTTAGGAGTTGGAGATACGCAGTATTTT.

This rearrangement joins TRBV6-4 to TRBJ2-3, with 10 positions matching TRBD2. CDR3 size: 14 residues. J was trimmed by 4 bases and V by 3 bases; bases with no gene match: 1. CDR1 MRHNA and CDR2 SNTAGT come from the germline V gene. The CDR3 sequence is CASSESGGADTQYF. In DNA form, the CDR3 reads TGTGCCAGCAGTGAGAGCGGGGGGGCAGATACGCAGTATTTT.

The J gene is TRBJ2-7, the V gene TRBV5-1; 8 bases line up with TRBD2. The germline CDR1 and CDR2 sequences are SGHRS and YFSETQ. J was trimmed by 7 bases and V by 4 bases; bases with no gene match: 4. The CDR3 spans 12 residues. The CDR3 loop reads CASSPGGGEQYF. DNA for the CDR3: TGCGCCAGCAGCCCTGGCGGGGGGGAGCAGTACTTC.

V is TRBV6-1 and J is TRBJ2-3, with 15 bases aligning to TRBD2. Per germline, CDR1 MNHNS and CDR2 SASEGT. The CDR3 runs to 18 residues. V lost 1 base, J lost 2 bases, and 4 bases stayed unmatched. The CDR3: CASSEEGTSGGPTDTQYF. CDR3 DNA sequence: TGTGCCAGCAGTGAAGAAGGGACTAGCGGGGGGCCCACAGATACGCAGTATTTT.

In its sample, this clone was seen once. The CDR3 loop reads CASSPNRQGKGYGYTF. The CDR3 nucleotides are TGTGCCAGCAGCCCCAACCGACAGGGTAAGGGCTATGGCTACACCTTC. This chain connects TRBV5-4 to TRBJ1-2, with TRBD1 matching 7 bases. The germline V gene encodes CDR1 SGHNT and CDR2 YYREEE (reference sequence). Trimming took 4 bases from V and 4 from J; bases not matched to a gene: 13. This CDR3 has 16 residues.

This rearrangement joins TRBV21-1 to TRBJ1-2. TRBV21-1 is annotated as a pseudogene. The CDR3 spans 14 residues. DNA for the CDR3: TGTGCCAGCAGCAAATGCCGCACTAACTATGGCTACACCTTC. It codes for CASSKCRTNYGYTF.

This clone qualifies as medium-sized. The V and J genes are TRBV5-1 and TRBJ1-2; a weak D match, TRBD1 (5 bases). V lost 0 bases, J lost 7 bases, and 16 bases lay in between. The germline V gene encodes CDR1 SGHRS and CDR2 YFSETQ. This CDR3 is built from 15 residues. This CDR3 is CASSLGGIDSSGYTF. The CDR3 nucleotides read TGCGCCAGCAGCTTGGGGGGGATTGACAGCTCTGGCTACACCTTC.

V usage is TRBV5-1 and J usage is TRBJ2-1; D is ambiguous. The V end lost 0 bases, the J end lost 8 bases, and 3 bases lay between the germline ends. Germline assignment: CDR1 SGHRS and CDR2 YFSETQ. The CDR3 has 11 residues. The CDR3 region is CASSLAYEQFF. CDR3 nucleotide sequence: TGCGCCAGCAGCTTGGCATATGAGCAGTTCTTC. Variable domain in full (rest from reference TRBV5-1 and TRBJ2-1): KAGVTQTPRYLIKTRGQQVTLSCSPISGHRSVSWYQQTPGQGLQFLFEYFSETQRNKGNFPGRFSGRQFSNSRSEMNVSTLELGDSALYLCASSLAYEQFFGPGTRLTVL.

This chain links TRBV7-9 with TRBJ2-7, with no clear D. The germline gives CDR1 SEHNR, CDR2 FQNEAQ (reference sequence). CDR3 length: 14 residues. Trimming shortened V by 3 bases and J by 0 bases, and 9 bases separated the two germline ends. The CDR3 region is CASSFRKDSYEQYF. CDR3 in DNA: TGTGCCAGCAGCTTTCGAAAGGACTCCTACGAGCAGTACTTC.

The J gene is TRBJ1-6, the V gene TRBV6-5, with a tentative D call TRBD1 (6 bases). The CDR3 is 13 amino acids. Germline V gene lookup returns CDR1 MNHEY and CDR2 SVGAGI. Trimming stripped 5 bases from V and 10 bases from J, with 12 bases between. DNA for the CDR3: TGTGCCAGCAGTGAGGGGGTTGGGTCACCCCTCCACTTT. It translates to CASSEGVGSPLHF.

This rearrangement joins TRBV4-1 to TRBJ1-6; no clear D gene. Germline CDR1 MGHRA, CDR2 YSYEKL. The V gene lost 1 base and the J gene lost 6 bases, with 7 bases spanning the gap. This CDR3 has 14 amino acids. As DNA, the CDR3 is TGCGCCAGCAGCCAAGTTTTTGGTAATTCACCCCTCCACTTT. Translation: CASSQVFGNSPLHF.

Here the CDR3 DNA reads TGCAGCGTTCGGTCCGGGACAGGGGTCAATTATGGCTACACCTTC. Its protein product is CSVRSGTGVNYGYTF. V is TRBV29-1 and J is TRBJ1-2, with TRBD1 matching 10 bases. In germline, CDR1 is SQVTM, CDR2 ANQGSEA. CDR3 length: 15 residues. V lost 5 bases, J lost 5 bases, and 11 bases stayed unmatched.

V and J are TRBV4-1 and TRBJ2-7; 8 bases are shared with TRBD2. The junction had 9 bases not matched to a gene; V was cut back by 4 bases and J by 4 bases. Germline V CDR1 and CDR2: MGHRA, YSYEKL. CDR3 length: 15 amino acids. The CDR3 region is CASSLAGTSPYEQYF. For the CDR3, the DNA is TGCGCCAGCAGCCTAGCGGGGACCTCCCCATACGAGCAGTACTTC.

The chain employs TRBV14 and TRBJ2-7; D call uncertain. Trimming stripped 0 bases from V and 3 bases from J, with 3 bases between. This CDR3 is 12 amino acids long. Germline CDR1 reads SGHDN; CDR2 reads FVKESK. In DNA form, the CDR3 reads TGTGCCAGCAGCCAAGAGGACTACGAGCAGTACTTC. Its translation: CASSQEDYEQYF.

The rearrangement uses TRBV6-1 and TRBJ2-4, with 10 bases identical to TRBD1. This CDR3 has 14 amino acids. CDR1 MNHNS and CDR2 SASEGT come from the germline V gene. The V and J ends lost 11 bases and 8 bases, in that order; junction bases with no gene match: 12. The CDR3 spells CAGNGGQGRDIQYF. The DNA for the CDR3 is TGTGCCGGCAACGGGGGACAGGGGAGGGACATTCAGTACTTC.

This clone was picked up a small number of times. J is TRBJ2-5 and V is TRBV4-1, with D hard to call. The ends were cut back, 3 bases at V and 5 bases at J, with 10 bases in the middle. From germline, CDR1 is MGHRA and CDR2 YSYEKL. This CDR3 spans 13 amino acids. The CDR3 here is CASSHPSRETQYF. The CDR3 coding sequence is TGCGCCAGCAGCCACCCTAGTAGGGAGACCCAGTACTTC.

This chain links TRBV19 with TRBJ1-2; 9 bases are shared with TRBD1. Germline assignment: CDR1 LNHDA and CDR2 SQIVND (reference sequence). This CDR3 spans 15 amino acids. After removal of 10 bases from V and 4 bases from J, the junction contained 13 bases not matched to a gene. The CDR3 protein is CATRRPGQGGYGYTF. In DNA form, the CDR3 reads TGTGCCACTAGAAGGCCGGGACAGGGTGGCTATGGCTACACCTTC.

The V gene is TRBV9, the J gene TRBJ1-2, with a tentative D call TRBD1 (5 bases). Germline V lookup: CDR1 SGDLS, CDR2 YYNGEE. The germline V and J ends were trimmed by 0 bases and 8 bases, with 20 bases remaining between them. The CDR3 contains 16 residues. The CDR3 DNA reads TGTGCCAGCAGCGTAGGCAGGGCCGAAGGGCGATGGGGCTACACCTTC. The encoded protein is CASSVGRAEGRWGYTF.

The J gene is TRBJ1-5, the V gene TRBV6-6, with 8 bases fitting TRBD1. After removal of 7 bases from V and 5 bases from J, the junction contained 4 bases not matched to a gene. Germline V gene lookup returns CDR1 MNHNY and CDR2 SVGAGI (reference sequence). The CDR3 loop spans 13 amino acids. The CDR3 coding sequence is TGTGCCAGCAAAGAACAGGGGGATCAGCCCCAGCATTTT. This gives the protein CASKEQGDQPQHF.

This rearrangement joins TRBV30 to TRBJ1-1; D perhaps matches TRBD1 (6 bases). This CDR3 comprises 13 residues. Germline values: CDR1 GTSNPN, CDR2 SVGIG (reference sequence). V dropped 1 base and J dropped 5 bases, with 11 bases sitting between them. CDR3 region: CAWSEGGGTEAFF. CDR3 sequence (DNA): TGTGCCTGGAGTGAAGGGGGGGGAACTGAAGCTTTCTTT.

The V gene is TRBV7-6, the J gene TRBJ2-3; TRBD2 agrees at 9 bases. V shed 3 bases, J shed 5 bases, and the junction held 0 bases outside the gene matches. The CDR3 covers 13 residues. The V gene's germline CDR1 is SGHVS and CDR2 FNYEAQ. This chain's CDR3 is CASSFSGRDTQYF. The DNA of the CDR3 is TGTGCCAGCAGCTTTAGCGGGAGAGATACGCAGTATTTT. The variable domain in full, completed from reference TRBV7-6 and TRBJ2-3, reads GAGVSQSPRYKVTKRGQDVALRCDPISGHVSLYWYRQALGQGPEFLTYFNYEAQQDKSGLPNDRFSAERPEGSISTLTIQRTEQRDSAMYRCASSFSGRDTQYFGPGTRLTVL.